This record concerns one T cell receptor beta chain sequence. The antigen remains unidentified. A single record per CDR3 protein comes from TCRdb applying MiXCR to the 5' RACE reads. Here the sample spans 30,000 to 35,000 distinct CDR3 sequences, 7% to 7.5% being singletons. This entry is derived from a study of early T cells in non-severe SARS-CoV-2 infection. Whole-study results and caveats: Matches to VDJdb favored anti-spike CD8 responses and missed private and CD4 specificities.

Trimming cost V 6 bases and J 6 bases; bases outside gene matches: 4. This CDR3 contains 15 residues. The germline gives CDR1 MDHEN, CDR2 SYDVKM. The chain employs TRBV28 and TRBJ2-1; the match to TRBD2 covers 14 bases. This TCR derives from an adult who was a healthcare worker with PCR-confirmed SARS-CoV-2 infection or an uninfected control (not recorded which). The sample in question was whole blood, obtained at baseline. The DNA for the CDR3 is TGTGCCAGCAGCCCGGGACTAGCGGGAGCCAATGAGCAGTTCTTC. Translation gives CASSPGLAGANEQFF.